One T cell receptor (beta chain) is described in this entry. The sample is drawn from a study of shared clonotypes between healthy human individuals. Study information: Ranging from 18 to 49 in age, donors were a couple of women and three men.

The naive CD8 population came from CD45RO-negative cells selected for CCR7, without terminally differentiated effector memory CD45RA+ cells. Per the original data handling: Filtering differed because ImmunoSEQ produced junction-only sequences that carried no quality scores. Assay used: immunoSEQ multiplex PCR; TCRdb lists only in-frame clones, some missing. From that table come the V and J calls and clone size; the DNA was used to work out D and trimming. The sample gives some 800,000 clones, roughly 92% of which show up once; less than 25% is in the top ten. This sequence was found in a man younger than 45 in good health. The sequencing input was naive CD8+ T cells sorted from blood.

The CDR3 reads CAISTTDQETQYF. The CDR3 DNA reads TGTGCCATCAGCACAACGGACCAAGAGACCCAGTACTTC. This rearrangement joins TRBV10-3 to TRBJ2-5; D ambiguous. The CDR3 is 13 residues long. V lost 6 bases to trimming and J lost 0 bases, with 8 bases between them. Germline V CDR1 and CDR2: ENHRY, SYGVKD.